Listed here are 21 T cell receptor beta chains from one sample, sequenced in a study of human T cells and chemical hapten exposure. The time point was: pre-sensitization, week 0. Treatment specified: therapeutic diphenylcyclopropenone sensitization with weekly scalp DPC. TCRdb re-derived calls from the RACE reads in MiXCR, one entry per CDR3 protein. The data hold under 100,000 distinct CDR3 sequences, with 8.5% observed a single time. This specimen consisted of whole blood, obtained in connection with sensitization to the hapten diphenylcyclopropenone (DPC). The receptors were gathered from a man aged 35-49 years with alopecia areata. Some clones in this sample may be carry-over from other donors' samples.

This clonotype was seen ten or more times. The chain links TRBV20-1 to TRBJ2-3, with TRBD2 matching over 8 bases. Germline CDR1 reads DFQATT; CDR2 reads SNEGSKA (reference sequence). The CDR3 spans 12 residues. This chain's CDR3 is CQVAGRTDTQYF. CDR3 DNA sequence: TGCCAGGTAGCGGGGCGCACAGATACGCAGTATTTT.

This clonotype was observed a handful of times. The chain links TRBV6-5 to TRBJ1-6; D is ambiguous. The CDR3 has 14 amino acids. Trimming took off 5 bases at V and 9 bases at J, with 14 bases between the two ends. Germline lookup yields CDR1 MNHEY and CDR2 SVGAGI. CDR3 in DNA: TGTGCCAGCAGTAAAGATAGTTGGGGTTCACCCCTCCACTTT. This gives the protein CASSKDSWGSPLHF.

This clonotype turned up a few times. The genes are TRBV24-1 and TRBJ2-5; possible D gene TRBD2, 5 bases. The CDR3 covers 17 residues. In germline, CDR1 is KGHDR, CDR2 SFDVKD. The V and J ends lost 1 base and 10 bases respectively, with 24 bases between them. Written as DNA, the CDR3 is TGTGCCACCAGTGATTTCCTCAATCGTGACCCCGATCGGGGCCAGTACTTC. Encoded protein: CATSDFLNRDPDRGQYF.

Many counts were recorded for this clonotype. The chain is built from TRBV20-1 and TRBJ2-7, with a tentative D call TRBD1 (5 bases). Germline-derived CDR1 and CDR2 are DFQATT and SNEGSKA (reference sequence). Trimming stripped 1 base from V and 0 bases from J, with 7 bases between. The CDR3 extends over 13 amino acids. CDR3 nucleotide sequence: TGCAGTGCTAGAGCAGGGTCCTCCTACGAGCAGTACTTC. This codes for CSARAGSSYEQYF.

There are a few counts of this clonotype. The chain carries TRBV7-9 and TRBJ1-4, with 9 nucleotides matching TRBD1. The junction had 4 bases not matched to a gene; V was cut back by 4 bases and J by 7 bases. The CDR3 totals 14 residues. Germline assignment: CDR1 SEHNR and CDR2 FQNEAQ (reference sequence). DNA for the CDR3: TGTGCCAGCAGCTCAACAGGGGGCCCTGAAAAACTGTTTTTT. This encodes CASSSTGGPEKLFF.

The sample holds a few counts of this clonotype. The J gene is TRBJ1-5, the V gene TRBV20-1; D gene uncertain. Trimming stripped 0 bases from V and 5 bases from J, with 11 bases between. This CDR3 has 14 residues. Looked up from germline, CDR1 is DFQATT and CDR2 is SNEGSKA (reference sequence). CDR3 in amino acids: CSARDRGGYQPQHF. CDR3 DNA sequence: TGCAGTGCTAGAGATCGGGGAGGTTATCAGCCCCAGCATTTT.

This clonotype was seen at least ten times. The genes are TRBV5-1 and TRBJ1-6; 7 nucleotides line up with TRBD1. Losses at the gene ends were 4 bases for V and 9 bases for J; bases not matched to a gene: 10. Per the germline V gene, CDR1 is SGHRS and CDR2 is YFSETQ. The CDR3 has 15 amino acids. The CDR3 is CASSREGAGSSPLHF. The CDR3, as DNA: TGCGCCAGCAGCCGCGAGGGGGCAGGATCTTCACCCCTCCACTTT.

This clonotype was found many times. The V gene is TRBV19, the J gene TRBJ2-5; D gene uncertain. Trimming took 3 bases from V and 1 from J, leaving 6 bases between them. CDR3 length: 13 residues. Germline loops: CDR1 LNHDA, CDR2 SQIVND (reference sequence). The chain's CDR3 is CASSIQIQETQYF. The CDR3 nucleotides are TGTGCCAGTAGTATCCAGATCCAAGAGACCCAGTACTTC.

This clonotype was picked up many times. The chain links TRBV9 to TRBJ2-3, with no clear D. From germline, CDR1 is SGDLS and CDR2 YYNGEE. This CDR3 contains 18 residues. V shed 0 bases and J shed 2 bases, with 19 bases lying between them. Here the CDR3 DNA reads TGTGCCAGCAGCGTAGCATGGGCAACTCTAGGGAACACAGATACGCAGTATTTT. Residues: CASSVAWATLGNTDTQYF.

The chain recombines TRBV12-3 or TRBV12-4 with TRBJ1-1, with a weak D call TRBD1 (6 bases). This CDR3 is 17 amino acids long. V gave up 4 bases and J gave up 0 bases, with 18 bases separating them. This CDR3 reads CASSSPAGASMNTEAFF. CDR3 nucleotide sequence: TGTGCCAGCAGTTCCCCCGCAGGGGCCTCTATGAACACTGAAGCTTTCTTT.

The chain employs TRBV9 and TRBJ2-5; D call uncertain. V lost 0 bases and J 5 bases, leaving 8 bases between the germline ends. The CDR3 contains 13 residues. Germline-derived CDR1 and CDR2 are SGDLS and YYNGEE. CDR3 loop: CASSVAMGETQYF. The CDR3 DNA sequence: TGTGCCAGCAGCGTAGCTATGGGGGAGACCCAGTACTTC.

This chain joins TRBV27 and TRBJ2-3; D is ambiguous. The V and J ends lost 6 bases and 2 bases respectively, with 9 bases between them. In germline, CDR1 is MNHEY, CDR2 SMNVEV (reference sequence). CDR3 length equals 13 residues. The CDR3, as DNA: TGTGCCAGCAGGCGCCAGTCCACAGATACGCAGTATTTT. Translating it yields CASRRQSTDTQYF.

The chain is built from TRBV5-1 and TRBJ2-3; TRBD2 matches 10 bases. Germline loops: CDR1 SGHRS, CDR2 YFSETQ. With 4 bases clipped from V and 3 bases from J, the junction kept 23 bases outside the gene matches. CDR3 size: 21 residues. In nucleotides, the CDR3 is TGCGCCAGCAGCGCATGGGGATCTTCAGCGCTAGCGGGAGAGAGGACAGATACGCAGTATTTT. It codes for CASSAWGSSALAGERTDTQYF.

V and J are TRBV23-1 and TRBJ2-1; D might be TRBD1 or TRBD2, each matching 5 bases. TRBV23-1 is given ORF status, its function remaining uncertain. This CDR3 is 16 amino acids long. V lost 3 bases and J lost 6, with 18 bases in between. The CDR3: CASSHYGTRRCNEQFF. CDR3 in DNA: TGCGCCAGCAGTCACTACGGGACCCGGAGATGCAATGAGCAGTTCTTC.

This clonotype was seen at least ten times. The chain recombines TRBV12-3 or TRBV12-4 with TRBJ1-4, with no clear D. This CDR3 has 13 residues. V was pared by 8 bases and J by 7 bases, with 14 bases between. CDR3 residues: CASSRGVREKLFF. CDR3 bases: TGTGCCAGCTCTCGGGGAGTACGTGAAAAACTGTTTTTT.

This clonotype came up many times. The chain combines TRBV29-1 with TRBJ1-1; possible D gene TRBD1, 5 bases. Germline CDR1 and CDR2: SQVTM and ANQGSEA. The CDR3 totals 13 residues. The V end lost 0 bases, the J end lost 11 bases, and 16 bases lay between the germline ends. CDR3 nucleotides: TGCAGCGTTGAAGATGTCTTGTCGGGGGGGGCTTTCTTT. It codes for CSVEDVLSGGAFF. Complete variable domain (other parts from reference TRBV29-1 and TRBJ1-1): SAVISQKPSRDICQRGTSLTIQCQVDSQVTMMFWYRQQPGQSLTLIATANQGSEATYESGFVIDKFPISRPNLTFSTLTVSNMSPEDSSIYLCSVEDVLSGGAFFGQGTRLTVV.

This clonotype has ten or more counts. CDR3 nucleotide sequence: TGTGCCAGCAGCGTAGGACAGGGGGATCAGCCCCAGCATTTT. Translated: CASSVGQGDQPQHF. The chain has TRBV9 and TRBJ1-5; TRBD1 agrees at 9 bases. With V trimmed by 0 bases and J by 5 bases, 0 bases remained unmatched. The CDR3 contains 14 residues. CDR1 SGDLS and CDR2 YYNGEE come from the germline V gene.

This clonotype was seen at least ten times. V usage is TRBV29-1 and J usage is TRBJ2-1; no reliable D call. The CDR3 is made up of 16 amino acids. Germline V lookup: CDR1 SQVTM, CDR2 ANQGSEA. Trimming removed 6 bases at V and 5 bases at J, with 23 bases between. The chain's CDR3 is CSVLTGSRRRNNEQFF. The CDR3 coding sequence is TGCAGCGTCCTCACCGGCTCTCGTCGGAGAAACAATGAGCAGTTCTTC.

This clonotype was detected only a few times. The chain carries TRBV28 and TRBJ1-4; D gene uncertain. The germline CDR1 and CDR2 sequences are MDHEN and SYDVKM. Trimming removed 4 bases from V and 3 bases from J, with 15 bases in between. This CDR3 is built from 16 residues. The CDR3 region has the DNA TGTGCCAGCAGTTCGCTAAACAGCTATTCTAATGAAAAACTGTTTTTT. It codes for CASSSLNSYSNEKLFF.

The chain couples TRBV7-2 to TRBJ2-7; TRBD2 aligns across 7 bases. The CDR3 is 15 residues long. The V and J ends lost 0 bases and 4 bases, in that order; junction bases with no gene match: 6. Germline V CDR1 and CDR2: SGHTA, FQGNSA. The CDR3 loop reads CASSLALEGGYEQYV. The CDR3 DNA sequence: TGTGCCAGCAGCTTAGCGCTGGAGGGAGGGTACGAGCAGTACGTC.

This chain connects TRBV21-1 to TRBJ2-3; the table calls TRBD1, which could not be checked here. TRBV21-1 is deemed a pseudogene. The CDR3 loop spans 17 amino acids. CDR3 nucleotides: TGTGCCAGCAGCCCCTGCCCAGGGCAAACTAGCACAGATACGCAGTATTTT. Translating it yields CASSPCPGQTSTDTQYF.